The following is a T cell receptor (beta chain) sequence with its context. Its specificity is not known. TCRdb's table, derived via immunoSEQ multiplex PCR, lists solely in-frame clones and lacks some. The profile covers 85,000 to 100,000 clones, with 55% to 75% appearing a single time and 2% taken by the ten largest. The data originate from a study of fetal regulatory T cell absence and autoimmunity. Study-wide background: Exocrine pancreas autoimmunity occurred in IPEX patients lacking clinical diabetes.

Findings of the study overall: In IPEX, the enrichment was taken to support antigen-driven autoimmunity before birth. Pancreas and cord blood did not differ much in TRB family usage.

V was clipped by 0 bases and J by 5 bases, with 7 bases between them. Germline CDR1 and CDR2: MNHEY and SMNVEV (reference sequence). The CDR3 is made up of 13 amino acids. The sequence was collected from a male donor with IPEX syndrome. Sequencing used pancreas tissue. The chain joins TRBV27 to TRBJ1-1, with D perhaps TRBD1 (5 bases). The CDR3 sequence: CASSLSGGTEAFF. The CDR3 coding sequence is TGTGCCAGCAGTTTATCGGGGGGGACTGAAGCTTTCTTT.